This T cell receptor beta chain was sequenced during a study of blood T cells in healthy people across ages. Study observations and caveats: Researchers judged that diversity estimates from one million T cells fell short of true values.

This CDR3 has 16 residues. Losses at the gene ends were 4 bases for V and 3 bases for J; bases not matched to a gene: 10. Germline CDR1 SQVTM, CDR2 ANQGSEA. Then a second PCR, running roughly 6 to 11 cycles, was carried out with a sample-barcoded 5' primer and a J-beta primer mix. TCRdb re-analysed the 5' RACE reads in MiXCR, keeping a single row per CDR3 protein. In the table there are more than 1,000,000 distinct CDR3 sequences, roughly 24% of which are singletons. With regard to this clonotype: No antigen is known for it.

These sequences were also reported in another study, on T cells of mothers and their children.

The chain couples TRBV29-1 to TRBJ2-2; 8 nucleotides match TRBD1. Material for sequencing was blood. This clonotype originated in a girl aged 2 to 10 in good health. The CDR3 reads CSVGQQGGRDTGELFF. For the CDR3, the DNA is TGCAGCGTTGGACAACAGGGGGGAAGGGACACCGGGGAGCTGTTTTTT.